The clone carrying this TCR beta chain came up a few times. The entry originates in a study of identical twins. TCRdb independently ran MiXCR on the 5' RACE reads; one entry per CDR3 protein. The sample contains around 500,000 distinct CDR3 sequences, 14% of which appear only once. The germline CDR1 and CDR2 sequences are DFQATT and SNEGSKA (reference sequence). Trimming at V came to 0 bases and at J to 4 bases, leaving 4 bases not matched to a gene. This CDR3 spans 14 amino acids. This same sample was also taken into another study, of yellow fever vaccine responses in identical twins.

This chain links TRBV20-1 with TRBJ2-3; 7 bases map to TRBD2. The sequence was collected from a young woman in good health. The sequenced material came from CD4+ T cells sorted from blood. The CDR3, as DNA: TGCAGTGCTAGAGATGGGCTAGCGGCAGATACGCAGTATTTT. Translating it yields CSARDGLAADTQYF.